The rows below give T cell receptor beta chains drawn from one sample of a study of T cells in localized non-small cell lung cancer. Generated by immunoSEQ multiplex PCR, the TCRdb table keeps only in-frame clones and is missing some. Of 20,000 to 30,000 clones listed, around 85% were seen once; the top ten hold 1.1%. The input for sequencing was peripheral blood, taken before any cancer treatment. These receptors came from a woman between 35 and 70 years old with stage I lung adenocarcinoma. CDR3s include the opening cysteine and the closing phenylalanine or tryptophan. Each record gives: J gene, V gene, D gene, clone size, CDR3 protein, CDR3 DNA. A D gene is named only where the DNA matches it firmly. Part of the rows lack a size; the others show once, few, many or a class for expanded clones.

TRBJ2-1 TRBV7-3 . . CASSFGGGKQNEQFF TGTGCCAGCAGCTTTGGAGGGGGGAAGCAGAATGAGCAGTTCTTC
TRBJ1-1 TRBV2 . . CASSEGENTKAFF TGTGCCAGCAGTGAAGGCGAGAACACTAAAGCTTTCTTT
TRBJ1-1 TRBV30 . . CAWSLTDTEAFF TGTGCCTGGAGTCTGACGGACACTGAAGCTTTCTTT
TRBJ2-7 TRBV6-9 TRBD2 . CASRPIAGDSSYEQYF TGTGCCAGCAGACCTATAGCGGGGGATAGCTCCTACGAGCAGTACTTC
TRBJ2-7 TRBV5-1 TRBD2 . CASSSGGAPYEQYF TGCGCCAGCAGCTCCGGGGGGGCCCCCTACGAGCAGTACTTC
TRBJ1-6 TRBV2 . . CASRGSRARSYNSPLHF TGTGCCAGCAGAGGCTCCAGGGCGCGATCCTATAATTCACCCCTCCACTTT
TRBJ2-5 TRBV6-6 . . CASNEPGHKKTQYF TGTGCCAGCAATGAACCGGGACATAAAAAGACCCAGTACTTC
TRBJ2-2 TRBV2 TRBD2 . CASSDPGLAGDTGELFF TGTGCCAGCAGTGATCCGGGACTAGCGGGGGACACCGGGGAGCTGTTTTTT
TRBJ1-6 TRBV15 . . CATSRDPQPYNSPLHF TGTGCCACCAGCAGAGATCCCCAGCCATATAATTCACCCCTCCACTTT
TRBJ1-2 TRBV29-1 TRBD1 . CSGDRESGGYTF TGCAGCGGGGACAGGGAGTCGGGTGGCTACACCTTC
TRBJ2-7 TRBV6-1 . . CASRAGATYEQYF TGTGCCAGCAGGGCAGGGGCCACCTACGAGCAGTACTTC
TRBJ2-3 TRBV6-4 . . CASTSARDPCRDTQYF TGTGCCAGCACATCGGCTAGGGACCCGTGCCGGGATACGCAGTATTTT
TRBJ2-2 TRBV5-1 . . CASSPGLQNTGELFF TGCGCCAGCAGCCCGGGACTCCAGAACACCGGGGAGCTGTTTTTT
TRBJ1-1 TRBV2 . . CASSELENTEAFF TGTGCCAGCAGTGAGCTGGAGAACACTGAAGCTTTCTTT
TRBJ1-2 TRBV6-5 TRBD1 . CASSSTTGGIDYGYTF TGTGCCAGCAGTTCCACAACAGGGGGAATTGACTATGGCTACACCTTC
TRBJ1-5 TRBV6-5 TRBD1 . CASTRTGNQPQHF TGTGCCAGCACTCGGACAGGGAATCAGCCCCAGCATTTT
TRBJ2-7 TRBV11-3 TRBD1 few CASSTRGRDHEQYF TGTGCCAGCAGTACCAGGGGGCGCGACCACGAGCAGTACTTC
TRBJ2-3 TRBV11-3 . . CASSPGLPNTDTQYF TGTGCCAGCAGCCCTGGACTACCAAACACAGATACGCAGTATTTT
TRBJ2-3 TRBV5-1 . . CASTRDGETDTQYF TGCGCCAGCACCCGGGATGGGGAGACAGATACGCAGTATTTT
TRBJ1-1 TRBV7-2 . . CASSLFLDSTEAFF TGTGCCAGCAGCTTATTTTTGGATTCCACTGAAGCTTTCTTT
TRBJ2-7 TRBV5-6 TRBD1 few CASSLLSTGGPYEQYF TGTGCCAGCAGCTTGCTAAGCACAGGGGGTCCCTACGAGCAGTACTTC
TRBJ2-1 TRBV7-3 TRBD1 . CASSPDRASYNEQFF TGTGCCAGCAGCCCCGACAGGGCCTCCTACAATGAGCAGTTCTTC
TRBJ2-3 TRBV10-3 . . CAISESFEGDTQYF TGTGCCATCAGTGAGTCTTTTGAGGGAGATACGCAGTATTTT
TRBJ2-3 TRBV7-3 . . CASSAGGTDTQYF TGTGCCAGCAGCGCCGGGGGCACAGATACGCAGTATTTT
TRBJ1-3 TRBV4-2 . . CASSQGPAGYSGNTIYF TGTGCCAGCAGCCAAGGTCCCGCCGGGTACTCTGGAAACACCATATATTTT
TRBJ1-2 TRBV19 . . CASSGTLHLGYGYTF TGTGCCAGTAGTGGGACTCTCCACCTGGGCTATGGCTACACCTTC
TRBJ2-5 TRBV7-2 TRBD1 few CASSFGQVETQYF TGTGCCAGCAGCTTTGGACAGGTAGAGACCCAGTACTTC
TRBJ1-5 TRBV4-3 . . CASSEDPVGERGNQPQHF TGCGCCAGCAGCGAAGACCCCGTGGGGGAAAGGGGCAATCAGCCCCAGCATTTT
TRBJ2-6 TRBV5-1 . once CASSLNYYSSGANVLTF TGCGCCAGCAGCTTGAACTACTATAGCTCTGGGGCCAACGTCCTGACTTTC
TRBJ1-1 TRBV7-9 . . CASSFETILAEAFF TGTGCCAGCAGCTTCGAAACAATTCTGGCTGAAGCTTTCTTT
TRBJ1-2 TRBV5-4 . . CASSLSQTFRGYTF TGTGCCAGCAGCTTGTCACAGACGTTTCGGGGCTACACCTTC
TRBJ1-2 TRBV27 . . CASSLSKRDGYTF TGTGCCAGCAGTTTATCGAAACGCGATGGCTACACCTTC
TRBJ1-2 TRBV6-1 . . CASRNQGSSYGYTF TGTGCCAGCAGAAACCAGGGGTCTTCCTATGGCTACACCTTC
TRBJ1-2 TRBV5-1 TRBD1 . CASSLVAGGEDGYTF TGCGCCAGCAGCTTGGTAGCAGGGGGAGAAGATGGCTACACCTTC
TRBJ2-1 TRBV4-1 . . CASRKRRGPDNEQFF TGCGCCAGCAGGAAGCGGCGGGGGCCTGACAATGAGCAGTTCTTC
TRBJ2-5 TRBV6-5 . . CASSSLNEETQYF TGTGCCAGCAGCAGCCTAAACGAGGAGACCCAGTACTTC
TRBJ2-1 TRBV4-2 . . CASSQEGGNEQFF TGTGCCAGCAGCCAGGAGGGGGGTAATGAGCAGTTCTTC
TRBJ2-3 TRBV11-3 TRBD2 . CASSSGGLSTDTQYF TGTGCCAGCAGCTCGGGGGGATTGAGCACAGATACGCAGTATTTT
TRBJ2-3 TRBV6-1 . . CASSEFGRNTQYF TGTGCCAGCAGTGAATTTGGCAGAAATACGCAGTATTTT
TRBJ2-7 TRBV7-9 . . CASSLIEEFSYEQYF TGTGCCAGCAGCTTAATCGAAGAGTTCTCCTACGAGCAGTACTTC
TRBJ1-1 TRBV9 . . CASSVGSVGGPEAFF TGTGCCAGCAGCGTAGGCAGTGTCGGCGGCCCTGAAGCTTTCTTT
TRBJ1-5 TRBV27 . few CASSLIHSNQPQHF TGTGCCAGCAGTTTAATACATAGCAATCAGCCCCAGCATTTT
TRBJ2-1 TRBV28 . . CATHAGNNNEQFF TGTGCCACCCATGCCGGGAATAACAATGAGCAGTTCTTC
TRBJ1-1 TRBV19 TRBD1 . CASSTRQGVTEAFF TGTGCCAGTAGTACCCGACAGGGAGTCACTGAAGCTTTCTTT
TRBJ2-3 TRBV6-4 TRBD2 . CASSGEASGGNTDTQYF TGTGCCAGCAGTGGGGAAGCGAGCGGGGGAAACACAGATACGCAGTATTTT
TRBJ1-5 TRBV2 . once CASSGTRNQPQHF TGTGCCAGCAGTGGGACCCGAAATCAGCCCCAGCATTTT
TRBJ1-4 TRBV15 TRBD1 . CATAAGGTGYGKLFF TGTGCCACCGCAGCAGGCGGGACAGGGTACGGAAAACTGTTTTTT
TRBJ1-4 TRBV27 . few CASSLRRNEKLFF TGTGCCAGCAGTTTAAGGCGGAATGAAAAACTGTTTTTT
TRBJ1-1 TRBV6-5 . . CASRQGFGTEAFF TGTGCCAGCAGACAGGGCTTTGGCACTGAAGCTTTCTTT
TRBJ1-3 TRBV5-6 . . CASSLHRSGNTIYF TGTGCCAGCAGCTTGCACAGGTCTGGAAACACCATATATTTT
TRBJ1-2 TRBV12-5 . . CASAMGGIPYGYTF TGTGCTAGTGCCATGGGCGGGATCCCCTATGGCTACACCTTC
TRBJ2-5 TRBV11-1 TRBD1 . CASSFTGGPPETQYF TGTGCCAGCAGCTTCACAGGGGGCCCCCCGGAGACCCAGTACTTC
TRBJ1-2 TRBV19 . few CASSIAGYYGYTF TGTGCCAGTAGTATAGCGGGGTACTATGGCTACACCTTC
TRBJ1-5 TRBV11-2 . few CASSDDSNQPQHF TGTGCCAGCAGCGACGACAGCAATCAGCCCCAGCATTTT
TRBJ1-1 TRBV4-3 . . CASSQGGYTEAFF TGCGCCAGCAGCCAAGGGGGTTACACTGAAGCTTTCTTT
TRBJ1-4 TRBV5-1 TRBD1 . CASSPKTGLDEKLFF TGCGCCAGCAGCCCTAAGACAGGGCTGGATGAAAAACTGTTTTTT
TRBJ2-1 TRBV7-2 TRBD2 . CASSATSGEIDEQFF TGTGCCAGCAGCGCCACTAGCGGGGAGATCGATGAGCAGTTCTTC